Below are 2 T cell receptor beta chains sequenced from a single sample in a study of T cell responses to AZD1222 COVID-19 vaccine. Produced via immunoSEQ multiplex PCR; TCRdb's table is partial and in-frame only. Among 120,000 or so clones listed, around nine tenths were seen once. This specimen consisted of peripheral blood, obtained on day 0 of MenACWY control vaccination. These receptors all stem from an adult in good health.

This sequence joins TRBV10-3 and TRBJ1-1; D remains unclear. The CDR3 runs 13 residues. Germline V CDR1 and CDR2: ENHRY, SYGVKD. V was trimmed by 7 bases and J by 1 base, leaving 10 bases between them. The CDR3 sequence is CAIIERGNTEAFF. The CDR3 DNA is TGTGCCATCATCGAACGAGGGAACACTGAAGCTTTCTTT.

This chain joins TRBV2 and TRBJ1-1; 7 nucleotides line up with TRBD1. The CDR3 length is 14 residues. Germline V gene data show CDR1 as SNHLY and CDR2 as FYNNEI. The V and J ends lost 5 bases and 0 bases, in that order; junction bases with no gene match: 3. CDR3 in amino acids: CASSRGQLNTEAFF. The CDR3 nucleotides are TGTGCCAGCAGTAGGGGACAGTTGAACACTGAAGCTTTCTTT. Based on the CDR3 plus reference TRBV2 and TRBJ1-1, the full variable domain is EPEVTQTPSHQVTQMGQEVILRCVPISNHLYFYWYRQILGQKVEFLVSFYNNEISEKSEIFDDQFSVERPDGSNFTLKIRSTKLEDSAMYFCASSRGQLNTEAFFGQGTRLTVV.